The next 19 T cell receptor beta chains were all read from a single sample in a study of blood T cell repertoires in COVID-19. TCRdb's table, derived via immunoSEQ multiplex PCR, lists solely in-frame clones and lacks some. Here the sample spans approximately 98,000 clones, roughly four fifths being singletons. The source material was peripheral blood. All receptors derive from a man aged 55 to 70 with acute or convalescent COVID-19.

The chain links TRBV9 to TRBJ1-1; TRBD1 matches at 8 bases. The CDR3 has 16 residues. The trim removed 3 bases at V and 5 bases at J, leaving 12 bases unmatched. Looked up from germline, CDR1 is SGDLS and CDR2 is YYNGEE. The CDR3 here is CASSAILGQGGTEAFF. The CDR3 nucleotides are TGTGCCAGCAGCGCTATCCTCGGACAGGGAGGGACTGAAGCTTTCTTT.

V gene TRBV24-1 combines with J gene TRBJ1-1; D unclear. Germline CDR1 is KGHDR and CDR2 is SFDVKD. The CDR3 spans 13 residues. Trimming took 3 bases from V and 11 from J, leaving 15 bases between them. In DNA form, the CDR3 reads TGTGCCACCAGTGATCCGCCGGACTCTAAGGCTTTCTTT. It specifies CATSDPPDSKAFF.

The chain employs TRBV29-1 and TRBJ1-1; 8 bases line up with TRBD1. Germline CDR1 and CDR2: SQVTM and ANQGSEA. This CDR3 spans 14 amino acids. The trim removed 5 bases at V and 5 bases at J, leaving 10 bases unmatched. This CDR3 is CSVKVDRVGTEAFF. In DNA form, the CDR3 reads TGCAGCGTTAAGGTGGACAGGGTAGGGACTGAAGCTTTCTTT.

V gene TRBV27 combines with J gene TRBJ1-5, with unresolved D. Germline V gene data show CDR1 as MNHEY and CDR2 as SMNVEV (reference sequence). The length of the CDR3 is 13 residues. The V end lost 5 bases, the J end lost 7 bases, and 12 bases lay between the germline ends. This chain's CDR3 is CASSEAREQPQHF. In nucleotides, the CDR3 is TGTGCCAGCAGTGAGGCGAGGGAGCAGCCCCAGCATTTT.

V gene TRBV18 combines with J gene TRBJ1-5; tentatively, D is TRBD1 (5 bases). Trimming removed 3 bases from V and 0 bases from J, with 9 bases in between. Germline CDR1 reads KGHSH; CDR2 reads LQKENI. CDR3 length: 15 residues. This chain's CDR3 is CASSPQGYSNQPQHF. CDR3 nucleotides: TGTGCCAGCTCACCCCAGGGTTATAGCAATCAGCCCCAGCATTTT.

V and J are TRBV7-9 and TRBJ1-2; 7 bases agree with TRBD1. V shed 4 bases and J 3 bases; nucleotides not matched to a gene: 2. CDR1 is SEHNR and CDR2 is FQNEAQ in the germline V gene (reference sequence). The CDR3 length is 13 residues. DNA for the CDR3: TGTGCCAGCAGCTCGGGGACAGACTATGGCTACACCTTC. Translating gives CASSSGTDYGYTF.

This clone appeared many times. The rearrangement uses TRBV5-6 and TRBJ2-1; no definite D call. V dropped 4 bases and J dropped 10 bases, with 9 bases sitting between them. This CDR3 contains 11 residues. CDR1 is SGHDT, CDR2 YYEEEE, per germline. This CDR3 reads CASSKQVEQFF. The CDR3 nucleotides read TGTGCCAGCAGCAAGCAGGTAGAGCAGTTCTTC.

The V gene is TRBV28, the J gene TRBJ1-4; 9 bases align to TRBD1. The CDR3 has 15 amino acids. CDR1 MDHEN and CDR2 SYDVKM come from the germline V gene. The V and J ends lost 5 bases and 4 bases, in that order; junction bases with no gene match: 5. The CDR3: CASSPGQGLNEKLFF. CDR3 coding DNA: TGTGCCAGCAGTCCGGGACAGGGACTTAATGAAAAACTGTTTTTT.

This chain joins TRBV5-4 and TRBJ1-2, with a weak D call TRBD1 (6 bases). Germline CDR1 SGHNT, CDR2 YYREEE (reference sequence). V was pared by 4 bases and J by 4 bases, with 11 bases between. The CDR3 spans 13 residues. The DNA for the CDR3 is TGTGCCAGCAGCGGACAGACCGTCTATGGCTACACCTTC. Encoded protein: CASSGQTVYGYTF.

The chain employs TRBV4-1 and TRBJ1-2; D not resolved. Looked up from germline, CDR1 is MGHRA and CDR2 is YSYEKL. The CDR3 is 14 amino acids. The V end lost 2 bases, the J end lost 5 bases, and 12 bases lay between the germline ends. The CDR3 DNA follows: TGCGCCAGCAGCCAAAACCCAACTGATTATGGCTACACCTTC. Residues: CASSQNPTDYGYTF.

The chain joins TRBV19 to TRBJ2-1; D is undetermined. The germline V gene has CDR1 LNHDA and CDR2 SQIVND (reference sequence). The CDR3 runs 12 residues. V was clipped by 5 bases and J by 4 bases, with 6 bases between them. The CDR3 region is CASSSQYNEQFF. In DNA form, the CDR3 reads TGTGCCAGTAGTTCCCAGTACAATGAGCAGTTCTTC. Variable domain in full (rest from reference TRBV19 and TRBJ2-1): DGGITQSPKYLFRKEGQNVTLSCEQNLNHDAMYWYRQDPGQGLRLIYYSQIVNDFQKGDIAEGYSVSREKKESFPLTVTSAQKNPTAFYLCASSSQYNEQFFGPGTRLTVL.

The chain is built from TRBV6-2 or TRBV6-3 and TRBJ2-1; 12 bases match TRBD2. This CDR3 region has 19 residues. The V and J ends lost 3 bases and 0 bases, in that order; junction bases with no gene match: 9. The germline V gene has CDR1 MNHEY and CDR2 SVGEGT. The CDR3 loop reads CASSYLAGGPLSSYNEQFF. The CDR3 DNA follows: TGTGCCAGCAGTTATCTAGCGGGAGGGCCTCTGAGCTCCTACAATGAGCAGTTCTTC.

This clone was counted between two and nine times. The rearrangement uses TRBV12-3 or TRBV12-4 and TRBJ1-2; D is uncertain. The CDR3 runs 12 residues. Trimming cost V 5 bases and J 4 bases, with 8 bases left between them. This CDR3 reads CASSTTRYGYTF. DNA of the CDR3: TGTGCCAGCAGTACGACTCGCTATGGCTACACCTTC.

V and J are TRBV7-9 and TRBJ1-1, with 7 nucleotides matching TRBD1. The CDR3 consists of 16 residues. Germline V gene lookup returns CDR1 SEHNR and CDR2 FQNEAQ (reference sequence). Losses at the gene ends were 4 bases for V and 4 bases for J; bases not matched to a gene: 12. In DNA, the CDR3 is TGTGCCAGCAGCTCAAATGACAGGGCCACTTTCACTGAAGCTTTCTTT. It is translated as CASSSNDRATFTEAFF.

The chain employs TRBV7-8 and TRBJ2-7; D unclear. Germline V lookup: CDR1 SGHVS, CDR2 FQNEAQ. Trimming removed 1 base at V and 0 bases at J, with 13 bases between. The CDR3 loop spans 16 amino acids. This CDR3 is CASSLGSSDISYEQYF. CDR3 in DNA: TGTGCCAGCAGCTTAGGGTCCAGTGACATCTCCTACGAGCAGTACTTC.

This clone appeared a few times. This chain connects TRBV6-5 to TRBJ1-5; D remains ambiguous. This CDR3 comprises 13 residues. V lost 11 bases, J lost 4 bases, and 15 bases lay in between. Per germline, CDR1 MNHEY and CDR2 SVGAGI. The CDR3 DNA is TGTGCCGCCCGTGGCGGGGAAAATCAGCCCCAGCATTTT. This translates into CAARGGENQPQHF.

The genes are TRBV6-5 and TRBJ2-7, with a weak D call TRBD2 (5 bases). V lost 8 bases and J 2 bases, leaving 16 bases between the germline ends. Germline-derived CDR1 and CDR2 are MNHEY and SVGAGI. The CDR3 totals 14 residues. The CDR3 sequence is CASSKVGSAYEQYV. CDR3 DNA sequence: TGTGCCAGCTCCAAGGTCGGTAGCGCCTACGAGCAGTACGTC.

This sequence joins TRBV30 and TRBJ1-2; D is unclear. Looked up from germline, CDR1 is GTSNPN and CDR2 is SVGIG (reference sequence). V was trimmed by 6 bases and J by 8 bases, leaving 16 bases between them. The CDR3 extends over 12 amino acids. CDR3 bases: TGTGCCTGCCCATCCCGCGGGTTGGGCTACACCTTC. Amino acids: CACPSRGLGYTF.

This clone appeared a single time. The V call is TRBV18, the J call TRBJ1-4; 7 bases line up with TRBD1. Per the germline V gene, CDR1 is KGHSH and CDR2 is LQKENI. The CDR3 covers 15 residues. V shed 5 bases, J shed 3 bases, and the junction held 6 bases outside the gene matches. The CDR3: CASSARGLANEKLFF. The CDR3 DNA is TGTGCCAGCTCAGCGAGGGGGCTGGCTAATGAAAAACTGTTTTTT.